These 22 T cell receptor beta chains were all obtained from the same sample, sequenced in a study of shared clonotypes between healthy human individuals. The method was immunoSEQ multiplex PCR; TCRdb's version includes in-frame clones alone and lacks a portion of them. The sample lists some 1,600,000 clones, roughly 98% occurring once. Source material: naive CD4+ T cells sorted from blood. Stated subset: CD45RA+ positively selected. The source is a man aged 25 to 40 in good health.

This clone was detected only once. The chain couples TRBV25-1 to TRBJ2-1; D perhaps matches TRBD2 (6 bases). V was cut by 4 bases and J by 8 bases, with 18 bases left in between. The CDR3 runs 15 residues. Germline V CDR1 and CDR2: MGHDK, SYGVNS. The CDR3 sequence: CASSGGDSNGHEQFF. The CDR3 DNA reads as TGTGCCAGCAGTGGGGGGGACTCAAACGGGCATGAGCAGTTCTTC.

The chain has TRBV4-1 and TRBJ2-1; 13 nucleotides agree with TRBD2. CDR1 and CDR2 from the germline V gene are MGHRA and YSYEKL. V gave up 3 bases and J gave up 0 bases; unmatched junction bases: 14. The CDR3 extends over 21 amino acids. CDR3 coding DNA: TGCGCCAGCAGCCAGGAGGGGTTACAGGGGACTAGCGGGAACTCCTACAATGAGCAGTTCTTC. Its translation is CASSQEGLQGTSGNSYNEQFF.

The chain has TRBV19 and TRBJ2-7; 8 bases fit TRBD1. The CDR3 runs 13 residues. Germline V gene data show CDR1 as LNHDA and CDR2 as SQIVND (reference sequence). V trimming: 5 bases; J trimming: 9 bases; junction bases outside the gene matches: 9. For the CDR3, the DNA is TGTGCCAGTAGTGCGCAGGGGGCGGCGACGCAGTACTTC. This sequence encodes CASSAQGAATQYF. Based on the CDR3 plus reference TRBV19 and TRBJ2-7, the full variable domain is DGGITQSPKYLFRKEGQNVTLSCEQNLNHDAMYWYRQDPGQGLRLIYYSQIVNDFQKGDIAEGYSVSREKKESFPLTVTSAQKNPTAFYLCASSAQGAATQYFGPGTRLTVT.

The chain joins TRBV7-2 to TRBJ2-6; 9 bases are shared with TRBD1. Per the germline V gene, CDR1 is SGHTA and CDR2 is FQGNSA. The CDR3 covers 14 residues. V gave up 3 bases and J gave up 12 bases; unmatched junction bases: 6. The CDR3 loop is CASSLDRGKFVLTF. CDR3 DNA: TGTGCCAGCAGCTTGGACAGGGGTAAGTTCGTCCTGACTTTC. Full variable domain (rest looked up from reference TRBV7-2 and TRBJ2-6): GAGVSQSPSNKVTEKGKDVELRCDPISGHTALYWYRQSLGQGLEFLIYFQGNSAPDKSGLPSDRFSAERTGGSVSTLTIQRTQQEDSAVYLCASSLDRGKFVLTFGAGSRLTVL.

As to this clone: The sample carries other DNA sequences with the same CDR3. The chain's CDR3 is CSARTTDTQYF. As DNA, the CDR3 is TGCAGTGCCCGGACCACAGATACGCAGTATTTT. The chain links TRBV20-1 to TRBJ2-3, with D unclear. V was trimmed by 6 bases and J by 2 bases, leaving 6 bases between them. This CDR3 is 11 amino acids long. The V gene's germline CDR1 is DFQATT and CDR2 SNEGSKA (reference sequence).

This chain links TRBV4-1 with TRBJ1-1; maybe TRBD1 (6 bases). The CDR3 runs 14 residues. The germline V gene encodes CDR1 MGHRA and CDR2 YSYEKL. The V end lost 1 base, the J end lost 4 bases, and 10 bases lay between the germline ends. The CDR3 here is CASSQGKGGTEAFF. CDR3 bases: TGCGCCAGCAGCCAAGGGAAAGGGGGCACTGAAGCTTTCTTT.

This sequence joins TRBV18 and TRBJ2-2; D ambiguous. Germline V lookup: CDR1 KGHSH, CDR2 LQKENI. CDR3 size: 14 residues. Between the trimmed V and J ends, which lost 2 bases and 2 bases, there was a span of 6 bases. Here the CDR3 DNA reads TGTGCCAGCTCACCAATGGTAAACACCGGGGAGCTGTTTTTT. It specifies CASSPMVNTGELFF.

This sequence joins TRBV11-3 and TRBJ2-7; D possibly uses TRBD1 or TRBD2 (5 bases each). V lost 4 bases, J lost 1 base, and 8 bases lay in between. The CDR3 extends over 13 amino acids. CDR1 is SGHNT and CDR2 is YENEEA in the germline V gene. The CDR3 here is CASSYGGSYEQYF. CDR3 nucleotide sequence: TGTGCCAGCAGCTATGGGGGATCCTACGAGCAGTACTTC. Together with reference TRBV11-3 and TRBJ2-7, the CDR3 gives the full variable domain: EAGVVQSPRYKIIEKKQPVAFWCNPISGHNTLYWYLQNLGQGPELLIRYENEEAVDDSQLPKDRFSAERLKGVDSTLKIQPAELGDSAVYLCASSYGGSYEQYFGPGTRLTVT.

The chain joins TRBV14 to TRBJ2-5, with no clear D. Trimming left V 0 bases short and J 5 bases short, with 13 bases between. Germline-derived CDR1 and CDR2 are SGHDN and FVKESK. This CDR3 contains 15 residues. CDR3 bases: TGTGCCAGCAGCCAAGACCTTCAACGGTGGGAGACCCAGTACTTC. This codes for CASSQDLQRWETQYF.

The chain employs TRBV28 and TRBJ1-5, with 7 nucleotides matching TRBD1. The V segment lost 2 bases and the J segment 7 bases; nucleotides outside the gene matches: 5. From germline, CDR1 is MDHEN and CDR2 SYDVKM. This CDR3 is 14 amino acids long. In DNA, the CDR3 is TGTGCCAGCAGTTTAAAGGGGGCGCGACAGCCCCAGCATTTT. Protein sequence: CASSLKGARQPQHF. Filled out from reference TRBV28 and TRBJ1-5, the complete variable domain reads DVKVTQSSRYLVKRTGEKVFLECVQDMDHENMFWYRQDPGLGLRLIYFSYDVKMKEKGDIPEGYSVSREKKERFSLILESASTNQTSMYLCASSLKGARQPQHFGDGTRLSIL.

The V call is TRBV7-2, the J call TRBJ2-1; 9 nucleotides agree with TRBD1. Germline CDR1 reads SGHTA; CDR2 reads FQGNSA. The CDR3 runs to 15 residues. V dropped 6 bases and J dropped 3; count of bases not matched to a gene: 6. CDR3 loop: CASRATGGGYNEQFF. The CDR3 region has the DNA TGTGCCAGCAGAGCCACAGGGGGCGGCTACAATGAGCAGTTCTTC.

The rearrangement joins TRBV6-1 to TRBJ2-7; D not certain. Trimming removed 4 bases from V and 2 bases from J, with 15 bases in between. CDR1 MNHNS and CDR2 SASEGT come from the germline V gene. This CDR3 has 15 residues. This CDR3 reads CASSAQPRRPYEQYF. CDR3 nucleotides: TGTGCCAGCAGTGCACAGCCGCGAAGACCCTACGAGCAGTACTTC.

The CDR3 sequence: CSGSQGNEQFF. The CDR3 DNA reads TGCAGTGGGTCACAGGGGAATGAGCAGTTCTTC. The rearrangement links TRBV20-1 to TRBJ2-1; TRBD1 agrees at 7 bases. Germline V gene sequence: CDR1 DFQATT, CDR2 SNEGSKA (reference sequence). V shed 7 bases, J shed 7 bases, and the junction held 4 bases outside the gene matches. CDR3 size: 11 residues.

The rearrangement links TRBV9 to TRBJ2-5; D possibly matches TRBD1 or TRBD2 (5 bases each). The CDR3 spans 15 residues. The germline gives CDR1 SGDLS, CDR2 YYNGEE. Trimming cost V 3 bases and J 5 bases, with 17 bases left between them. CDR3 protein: CASSALMGPRETQYF. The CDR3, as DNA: TGTGCCAGCAGCGCTCTCATGGGACCCCGGGAGACCCAGTACTTC.

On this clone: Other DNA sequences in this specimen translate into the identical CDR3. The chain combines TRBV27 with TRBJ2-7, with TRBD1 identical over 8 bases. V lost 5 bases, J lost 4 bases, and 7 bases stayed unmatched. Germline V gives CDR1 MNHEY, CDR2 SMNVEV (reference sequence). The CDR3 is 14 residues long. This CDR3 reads CASSPGQGLYEQYF. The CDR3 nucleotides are TGTGCCAGCAGTCCAGGACAGGGTTTGTACGAGCAGTACTTC.

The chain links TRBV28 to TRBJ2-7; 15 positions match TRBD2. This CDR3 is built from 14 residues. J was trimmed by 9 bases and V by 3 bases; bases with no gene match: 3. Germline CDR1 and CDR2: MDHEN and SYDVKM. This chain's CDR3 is CASSFTGLAGGQYF. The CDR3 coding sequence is TGTGCCAGCAGTTTTACGGGACTAGCGGGAGGGCAGTACTTC.

The CDR3 nucleotides are TGTGCCAGCAGCCTAGCCATAGGACGGAGCTCTGGAAACACCATATATTTT. Translating gives CASSLAIGRSSGNTIYF. The chain has TRBV28 and TRBJ1-3; D ambiguous. Germline loops: CDR1 MDHEN, CDR2 SYDVKM. The germline V and J ends were trimmed by 6 bases and 0 bases, with 18 bases remaining between them. The CDR3 sequence is 17 residues long.

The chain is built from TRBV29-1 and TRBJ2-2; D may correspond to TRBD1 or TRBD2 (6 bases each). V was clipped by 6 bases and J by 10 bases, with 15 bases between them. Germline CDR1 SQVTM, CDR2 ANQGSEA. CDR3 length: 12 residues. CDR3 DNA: TGCAGCGTATTAAAGGGGGGCGAGGAGCTGTTTTTT. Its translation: CSVLKGGEELFF.

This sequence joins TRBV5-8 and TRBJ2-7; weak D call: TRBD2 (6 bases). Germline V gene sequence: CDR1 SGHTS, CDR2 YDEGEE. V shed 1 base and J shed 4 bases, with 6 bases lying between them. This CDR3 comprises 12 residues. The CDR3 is CASSLLAYEQYF. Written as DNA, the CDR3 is TGTGCCAGCAGCTTGCTAGCGTACGAGCAGTACTTC. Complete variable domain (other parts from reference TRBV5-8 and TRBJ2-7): EAGVTQSPTHLIKTRGQQATLRCSPISGHTSVYWYQQALGLGLQFLLWYDEGEERNRGNFPPRFSGRQFPNYSSELNVNALELEDSALYLCASSLLAYEQYFGPGTRLTVT.

The CDR3 protein is CASSFPGIETGELFF. DNA of the CDR3: TGTGCCAGCAGCTTCCCGGGCATAGAGACCGGGGAGCTGTTTTTT. V gene TRBV7-6 combines with J gene TRBJ2-2; D remains ambiguous. Germline V gene sequence: CDR1 SGHVS, CDR2 FNYEAQ. V was shortened by 3 bases and J by 5 bases, with 13 bases between the two germline ends. The CDR3 contains 15 residues. Together with reference TRBV7-6 and TRBJ2-2, the CDR3 gives the full variable domain: GAGVSQSPRYKVTKRGQDVALRCDPISGHVSLYWYRQALGQGPEFLTYFNYEAQQDKSGLPNDRFSAERPEGSISTLTIQRTEQRDSAMYRCASSFPGIETGELFFGEGSRLTVL.

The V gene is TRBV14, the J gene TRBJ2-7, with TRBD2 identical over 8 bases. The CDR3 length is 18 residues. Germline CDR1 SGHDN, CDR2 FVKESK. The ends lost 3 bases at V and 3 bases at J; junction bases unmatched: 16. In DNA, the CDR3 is TGTGCCAGCAGCCAGGGACGATTGGGAACTAGCGGACACTACGAGCAGTACTTC. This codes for CASSQGRLGTSGHYEQYF.

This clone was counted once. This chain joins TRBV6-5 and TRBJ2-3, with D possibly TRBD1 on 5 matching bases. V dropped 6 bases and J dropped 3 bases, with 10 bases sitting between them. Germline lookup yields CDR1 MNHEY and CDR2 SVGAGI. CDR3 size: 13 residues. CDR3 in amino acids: CASRLTATDTQYF. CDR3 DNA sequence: TGTGCCAGCAGATTGACAGCTACAGATACGCAGTATTTT.